The table lists the clone carrying this T cell receptor (beta chain) with a few counts. Antigen: not known. This sample is part of a study of T cells after yellow fever vaccination. TCRdb redid the calling of the 5' RACE reads with MiXCR, one entry per CDR3 protein. This sample has about 320,000 distinct CDR3 sequences; around a tenth occur once, and the top ten carry 3% to 3.5%. Overall study results and limits: Primary-vaccination clones mostly resurfaced post-booster (under 98% CD4, around 88% CD8).

Losses at the gene ends were 2 bases for V and 9 bases for J; bases not matched to a gene: 4. In germline, CDR1 is LNHDA, CDR2 SQIVND (reference sequence). This CDR3 spans 13 amino acids. The TCR comes from a man aged 18 to 30 who received the YFV17D yellow fever vaccine. This rearrangement joins TRBV19 to TRBJ2-1; 7 positions agree with TRBD1. The source was CD4+ T cells sorted from PBMCs, collected 45 days after the yellow fever booster vaccination. CDR3 nucleotides: TGTGCCAGTAGTATAACTGGGGACAGTGAGCAGTTCTTC. It is translated as CASSITGDSEQFF. The full variable domain, completed using reference TRBV19 and TRBJ2-1, is DGGITQSPKYLFRKEGQNVTLSCEQNLNHDAMYWYRQDPGQGLRLIYYSQIVNDFQKGDIAEGYSVSREKKESFPLTVTSAQKNPTAFYLCASSITGDSEQFFGPGTRLTVL.